Given below is one T cell receptor (beta chain) in context. Its antigen is as yet unknown. This record belongs to a study of persistence of HIV-infected CD4 T cells. Study conclusions and caveats: CMV- and Gag-responding cells had lower TCRbeta richness than CD3/CD28-responding cells.

This was the immunoSEQ version 4 assay in survey mode. Method: immunoSEQ multiplex PCR; TCRdb's copy keeps in-frame clones and lacks some. The data hold around 40,000 clones, with roughly 90% observed a single time. Nonspecific anti-CD3/anti-CD28 bead stimulation represents the broad CD4+ T cell repertoire. CD4+ T cells upregulating both CD40 ligand and CD69 were sorted as responding cells. These HIV-1-infected adults initiated suppressive ART in chronic infection. V lost 8 bases to trimming and J lost 6 bases; unmatched junction nucleotides: 0. Germline loops: CDR1 ENHRY, CDR2 SYGVKD. This CDR3 is built from 14 residues.

The J gene is TRBJ2-2, the V gene TRBV10-3, with 16 bases aligning to TRBD2. The source material was CD4+ T cells sorted from PBMCs after roughly 18-hour stimulation, sampled from a patient who received antiretroviral therapy. The clonotype comes from an adult man with HIV who was CMV-seropositive. The CDR3 reads CAIGTSGGAGELFF. The CDR3 coding sequence is TGTGCCATCGGGACTAGCGGGGGGGCCGGGGAGCTGTTTTTT.